Each of the 7 T cell receptor beta chains below was sequenced from the same sample in a study of blood T cell repertoires in COVID-19. Method: immunoSEQ multiplex PCR; TCRdb's copy keeps in-frame clones and lacks some. This sample has about 100,000 clones, with approximately 86% found just once. Sequenced material: peripheral blood. The receptors were sampled from a man older than 75 with acute or convalescent COVID-19.

This chain uses TRBV28 with TRBJ1-6, with D perhaps TRBD1 (6 bases). CDR1 and CDR2 from the germline V gene are MDHEN and SYDVKM. The CDR3 has 12 amino acids. V was pared by 7 bases and J by 7 bases, with 8 bases between. The CDR3 region has the DNA TGTGCCAGCACAGGGGCGAATTCACCCCTCCACTTT. The encoded protein is CASTGANSPLHF.

This clone appeared a single time. The rearrangement links TRBV2 to TRBJ2-3; 12 bases are a match to TRBD2. The CDR3 has 16 residues. Germline values: CDR1 SNHLY, CDR2 FYNNEI. J gave up 2 bases and V 5 bases, and 5 bases lay outside the gene matches. The CDR3 DNA reads as TGTGCCAGCAGTCCCCTAGCGGGAGGGAACACAGATACGCAGTATTTT. Translation gives CASSPLAGGNTDTQYF.

Only a few counts were recorded for this clone. The J gene is TRBJ1-1, the V gene TRBV19; D unresolved. V lost 3 bases and J 0 bases, leaving 8 bases between the germline ends. CDR1 and CDR2 from the germline V gene are LNHDA and SQIVND (reference sequence). There are 14 residues in the CDR3. Written as DNA, the CDR3 is TGTGCCAGTAGTATCCCAGGATTGAACACTGAAGCTTTCTTT. Protein: CASSIPGLNTEAFF. Filled out from reference TRBV19 and TRBJ1-1, the complete variable domain reads DGGITQSPKYLFRKEGQNVTLSCEQNLNHDAMYWYRQDPGQGLRLIYYSQIVNDFQKGDIAEGYSVSREKKESFPLTVTSAQKNPTAFYLCASSIPGLNTEAFFGQGTRLTVV.

V and J are TRBV5-4 and TRBJ2-5; D possibly corresponds to TRBD2 (5 bases). CDR3 size: 12 residues. V was pared by 0 bases and J by 9 bases, with 9 bases between. Germline CDR1 reads SGHNT; CDR2 reads YYREEE (reference sequence). The CDR3 sequence is CASSLERGSQYF. In nucleotides, the CDR3 is TGTGCCAGCAGCTTGGAACGCGGGTCCCAGTACTTC.

This sequence joins TRBV7-2 and TRBJ2-7, with D possibly being TRBD1 (6 bases). The germline CDR1 and CDR2 sequences are SGHTA and FQGNSA. The germline V and J ends were trimmed by 2 bases and 6 bases, with 20 bases remaining between them. This CDR3 region has 16 residues. The CDR3 DNA is TGTGCCAGCAGCTTAAGGGGGAGAACCGACATTGGCGAGCAGTACTTC. Amino acids: CASSLRGRTDIGEQYF.

The J gene is TRBJ2-5, the V gene TRBV7-9; no clear D. The CDR3 is 13 residues long. The germline V and J ends were trimmed by 5 bases and 5 bases, with 12 bases remaining between them. Germline V gene lookup returns CDR1 SEHNR and CDR2 FQNEAQ (reference sequence). The DNA for the CDR3 is TGTGCCAGCAGCCGAGGTACGAGGGAGACCCAGTACTTC. The encoded protein is CASSRGTRETQYF.

Here the CDR3 DNA reads TGTGCCATCAGTGACCCTGGGACAGCGAACACTGAAGCTTTCTTT. Its translation is CAISDPGTANTEAFF. This rearrangement joins TRBV10-3 to TRBJ1-1; 7 nucleotides agree with TRBD1. Trimming at V came to 3 bases and at J to 1 base, leaving 5 bases not matched to a gene. Germline lookup yields CDR1 ENHRY and CDR2 SYGVKD. CDR3 length equals 15 residues.